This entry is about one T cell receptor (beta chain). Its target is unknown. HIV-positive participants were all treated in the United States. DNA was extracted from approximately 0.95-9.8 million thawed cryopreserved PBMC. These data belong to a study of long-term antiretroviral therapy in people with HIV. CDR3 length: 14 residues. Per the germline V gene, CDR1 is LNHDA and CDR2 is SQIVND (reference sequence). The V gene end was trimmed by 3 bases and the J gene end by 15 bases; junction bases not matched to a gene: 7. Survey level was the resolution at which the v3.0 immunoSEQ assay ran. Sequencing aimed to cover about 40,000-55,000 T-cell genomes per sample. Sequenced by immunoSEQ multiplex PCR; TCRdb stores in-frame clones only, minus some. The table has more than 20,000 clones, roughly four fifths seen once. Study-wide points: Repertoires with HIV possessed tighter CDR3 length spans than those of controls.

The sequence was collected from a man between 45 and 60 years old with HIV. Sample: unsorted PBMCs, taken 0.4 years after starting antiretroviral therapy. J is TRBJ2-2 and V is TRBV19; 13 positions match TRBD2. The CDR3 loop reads CASSMGTSGDLMFF. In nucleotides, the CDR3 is TGTGCCAGTAGTATGGGGACTAGCGGGGATTTGATGTTTTTT.